This TCR beta chain was documented in a study of neurological immune-mediated disorders. The unsorted libraries were prepared from 2 million PBMCs (stored at -80 C). As for the cDNA, it was generated by 5'RACE with 10-nucleotide random UMIs. The output of every sequencing run, over 200 million TCR-beta sequences, came from 15-18 subjects. TCRdb itself ran the 5' RACE reads through MiXCR, one entry per CDR3 protein. The sample consists of approximately 87,000 distinct CDR3 sequences, about 14% of them appearing once. The V end was cut by 5 bases, the J end by 6 bases, with 11 bases between. This CDR3 spans 13 amino acids. CDR1 is SEHNR and CDR2 is FQNEAQ in the germline V gene (reference sequence).

This receptor was taken from a woman aged 45 to 65 in good health. The rearrangement uses TRBV7-9 and TRBJ1-5; D may be TRBD1 (6 bases). The sample comprised PBMCs. DNA of the CDR3: TGTGCCAGCAGCCAAGGGGGGGGTCAGCCCCAGCATTTT. Amino acid sequence: CASSQGGGQPQHF.